The 29 T cell receptor beta chains listed next were all sequenced from one sample in a study of T-cell memory formation after mild COVID-19. TCRdb re-analysed the 5' RACE reads in MiXCR, keeping a single row per CDR3 protein. The sample comprises fewer than 550,000 distinct CDR3 sequences, 20% of which are singletons, and approximately 8.4% rests with the top ten. Sequencing was done on a sample of PBMCs or a T cell subset sorted from them (not recorded which). These receptors all come from an adult woman who had mild COVID-19 (a few samples of this study predate the infection). Cell type and time point are not known.

This sequence joins TRBV7-8 and TRBJ2-6; D not resolved. Looked up from germline, CDR1 is SGHVS and CDR2 is FQNEAQ. The CDR3 is 14 residues long. Deletions cut 4 bases from V and 0 bases from J, with 4 bases between. CDR3 bases: TGTGCCAGCAGCTCCGACTCTGGGGCCAACGTCCTGACTTTC. It codes for CASSSDSGANVLTF. Drawing the rest from reference TRBV7-8 and TRBJ2-6, the complete variable domain is GAGVSQSPRYKVAKRGQDVALRCDPISGHVSLFWYQQALGQGPEFLTYFQNEAQLDKSGLPSDRFFAERPEGSVSTLKIQRTQQEDSAVYLCASSSDSGANVLTFGAGSRLTVL.

The gene calls are TRBV6-4 and TRBJ2-1, with 9 bases identical to TRBD1. V trimming: 8 bases; J trimming: 9 bases; junction bases outside the gene matches: 11. Germline V CDR1 and CDR2: MRHNA, SNTAGT. The CDR3 consists of 14 residues. This CDR3 is CASSSQGAQGEQFF. As DNA, the CDR3 is TGTGCCAGCTCGTCACAGGGGGCCCAGGGTGAGCAGTTCTTC.

The chain is built from TRBV7-9 and TRBJ1-1; D unresolved. V was shortened by 5 bases and J by 6 bases, with 16 bases between the two germline ends. Germline-derived CDR1 and CDR2 are SEHNR and FQNEAQ (reference sequence). The CDR3 runs 14 residues. DNA for the CDR3: TGTGCCAGCAGCACCTTTGGCCGCGGACCTGAAGCTTTCTTT. It specifies CASSTFGRGPEAFF.

The chain joins TRBV12-3 or TRBV12-4 to TRBJ1-1, with 7 bases that match TRBD1. The CDR3 consists of 16 residues. The junction had 10 bases not matched to a gene; V was cut back by 6 bases and J by 0 bases. The CDR3 DNA is TGTGCCAGCAGCCCGAGGGGGCGGACGATGAACACTGAAGCTTTCTTT. The encoded protein is CASSPRGRTMNTEAFF.

This clonotype was detected only once. This chain links TRBV20-1 with TRBJ1-1, with 7 bases identical to TRBD1. The V gene's germline CDR1 is DFQATT and CDR2 SNEGSKA (reference sequence). The CDR3 is 13 residues long. With 6 bases clipped from V and 0 bases from J, the junction kept 4 bases outside the gene matches. CDR3 loop: CSARGAMNTEAFF. CDR3 nucleotides: TGCAGTGCCAGGGGGGCTATGAACACTGAAGCTTTCTTT.

In this sample, this clonotype turned up a few times. The V gene is TRBV6-6, the J gene TRBJ2-7; TRBD1 aligns across 8 bases. The germline CDR1 and CDR2 sequences are MNHNY and SVGAGI (reference sequence). The CDR3 is 21 amino acids. The V and J ends lost 2 bases and 0 bases, in that order; junction bases with no gene match: 21. CDR3 nucleotide sequence: TGTGCCAGCAGTTACCCCCCCCTTGGGCGGGACAGGATCCTGAGCTCCTACGAGCAGTACTTC. Translating gives CASSYPPLGRDRILSSYEQYF.

There are a few counts of this clonotype. The chain has TRBV7-3 and TRBJ2-3; D may be TRBD2 (6 bases). The V end was cut by 4 bases, the J end by 2 bases, with 13 bases between. CDR3 length: 15 residues. CDR1 and CDR2 from the germline V gene are SGHTA and FQGTGA. The CDR3 DNA is TGTGCCAGCAGCTCGACGGGGGTCCCCACAGATACGCAGTATTTT. It yields the protein CASSSTGVPTDTQYF.

V usage is TRBV5-1 and J usage is TRBJ1-1; D may be TRBD1 (6 bases). The length of the CDR3 is 14 residues. The germline V and J ends were trimmed by 3 bases and 0 bases, with 9 bases remaining between them. Germline V gives CDR1 SGHRS, CDR2 YFSETQ. CDR3 amino acids: CASSSDSLNTEAFF. The DNA for the CDR3 is TGCGCCAGCAGCTCGGACAGCCTGAACACTGAAGCTTTCTTT.

V usage is TRBV6-4 and J usage is TRBJ2-1, with TRBD2 matching over 7 bases. CDR1 MRHNA and CDR2 SNTAGT come from the germline V gene. CDR3 length: 15 amino acids. J was trimmed by 0 bases and V by 6 bases; bases with no gene match: 5. The CDR3 sequence: CASREAGSSYNEQFF. DNA of the CDR3: TGTGCCAGCAGGGAAGCGGGGAGCTCCTACAATGAGCAGTTCTTC.

Many counts were recorded for this clonotype. This chain joins TRBV6-4 and TRBJ2-3; D is possibly TRBD1 (6 bases). Germline V gives CDR1 MRHNA, CDR2 SNTAGT. The CDR3 is 15 residues long. Trimming stripped 6 bases from V and 0 bases from J, with 13 bases between. CDR3 loop: CASSRTDSSTDTQYF. CDR3 DNA: TGTGCCAGCAGCAGGACAGACTCTAGCACAGATACGCAGTATTTT.

In its sample, this clonotype was seen a few times. The chain is built from TRBV19 and TRBJ1-1; D is unresolved. The germline V gene encodes CDR1 LNHDA and CDR2 SQIVND (reference sequence). The CDR3 runs to 16 residues. Trimming shortened V by 6 bases and J by 1 base, and 18 bases separated the two germline ends. The CDR3 here is CASSPRSLMGNTEAFF. The CDR3 DNA is TGTGCCAGTAGCCCCCGGTCGTTGATGGGGAACACTGAAGCTTTCTTT.

This clonotype was seen a handful of times. The rearrangement uses TRBV7-9 and TRBJ1-2; D is possibly TRBD1 (6 bases). The V and J ends lost 8 bases and 4 bases respectively, with 11 bases between them. Per the germline V gene, CDR1 is SEHNR and CDR2 is FQNEAQ (reference sequence). The CDR3 contains 12 residues. The CDR3 protein is CASEQGGYGYTF. The CDR3 bases are TGTGCCAGCGAACAGGGAGGCTATGGCTACACCTTC. The full variable domain, rest sourced from reference TRBV7-9 and TRBJ1-2, is DTGVSQNPRHKITKRGQNVTFRCDPISEHNRLYWYRQTLGQGPEFLTYFQNEAQLEKSRLLSDRFSAERPKGSFSTLEIQRTEQGDSAMYLCASEQGGYGYTFGSGTRLTVV.

The V call is TRBV9, the J call TRBJ1-2; possible D gene TRBD1, 6 bases. Per the germline V gene, CDR1 is SGDLS and CDR2 is YYNGEE. The V and J ends lost 0 bases and 1 base respectively, with 7 bases between them. CDR3 length equals 14 residues. Here the CDR3 reads CASSVGDINYGYTF. For the CDR3, the DNA is TGTGCCAGCAGCGTAGGGGACATTAACTATGGCTACACCTTC.

There are a few counts of this clonotype. V is TRBV12-3 or TRBV12-4 and J is TRBJ1-4; D call uncertain. This CDR3 is built from 14 residues. The V end was cut by 6 bases, the J end by 8 bases, with 16 bases between. CDR3 bases: TGTGCCAGCAGCCTCCGGGAGGCAGGCGAAAAACTGTTTTTT. Encoded protein: CASSLREAGEKLFF.

This clonotype was counted at least ten times. The V gene is TRBV4-3, the J gene TRBJ2-2; D gene uncertain. Trimming took off 0 bases at V and 8 bases at J, with 4 bases between the two ends. Germline loops: CDR1 LGHNA, CDR2 YSLEER. The length of the CDR3 is 12 residues. The CDR3 sequence is CASSQDWGELFF. The CDR3 nucleotides are TGCGCCAGCAGCCAAGATTGGGGGGAGCTGTTTTTT.

The chain carries TRBV6-1 and TRBJ2-7, with D possibly being TRBD1 (5 bases). V dropped 1 base and J dropped 7 bases, with 11 bases sitting between them. Germline V gives CDR1 MNHNS, CDR2 SASEGT. This CDR3 spans 13 amino acids. For the CDR3, the DNA is TGTGCCAGCAGTGAAGGGGGTCGACAGGAGCAGTACTTC. Translating gives CASSEGGRQEQYF.

The chain joins TRBV15 to TRBJ2-5; the D is unclear. This CDR3 comprises 13 residues. Deletions cut 5 bases from V and 4 bases from J, with 11 bases between. Germline-derived CDR1 and CDR2 are LNHNV and YYDKDF (reference sequence). The CDR3 nucleotides are TGTGCCACCAGCCCCGGACCGGGAGAGACCCAGTACTTC. It yields the protein CATSPGPGETQYF.

This clonotype was found a few times. This rearrangement joins TRBV12-3 or TRBV12-4 to TRBJ2-7, with 7 bases that match TRBD2. The CDR3 length is 15 residues. V shed 3 bases and J 3 bases; nucleotides not matched to a gene: 8. DNA for the CDR3: TGTGCCAGCAGTTTGCAGTCCCTAGCGGTCTACGAGCAGTACTTC. This gives the protein CASSLQSLAVYEQYF.

The chain carries TRBV4-2 and TRBJ2-3; 11 nucleotides line up with TRBD2. This CDR3 spans 17 amino acids. Per the germline V gene, CDR1 is LGHNA and CDR2 is YNFKEQ. Unmatched junction bases numbered 3, after V lost 0 bases and J lost 1 base. The CDR3 nucleotides are TGTGCCAGCAGCCAAGAACTAGCGGGGGACCGCACAGATACGCAGTATTTT. Its translation is CASSQELAGDRTDTQYF.

This sequence joins TRBV12-3 or TRBV12-4 and TRBJ1-1, with a weak D call TRBD1 (6 bases). Trimming removed 5 bases at V and 9 bases at J, with 22 bases between. The CDR3 consists of 15 residues. The CDR3 loop is CASSQSTGARKKAFF. CDR3 in DNA: TGTGCCAGCAGTCAATCGACAGGCGCTCGAAAAAAAGCTTTCTTT.

CDR3 nucleotides: TGTGCCAGCAGCTTTTACAGGGCCATGAACACTGAAGCTTTCTTT. This sequence encodes CASSFYRAMNTEAFF. V gene TRBV5-5 combines with J gene TRBJ1-1; a weak D match, TRBD1 (6 bases). CDR1 is SGHKS and CDR2 is YYEKEE in the germline V gene (reference sequence). Trimming removed 2 bases at V and 0 bases at J, with 11 bases between. There are 15 residues in the CDR3. Based on the CDR3 plus reference TRBV5-5 and TRBJ1-1, the full variable domain is DAGVTQSPTHLIKTRGQQVTLRCSPISGHKSVSWYQQVLGQGPQFIFQYYEKEERGRGNFPDRFSARQFPNYSSELNVNALLLGDSALYLCASSFYRAMNTEAFFGQGTRLTVV.

This clonotype was counted at least ten times. The chain joins TRBV7-9 to TRBJ2-2; D unclear. V lost 2 bases and J lost 4, with 8 bases in between. From germline, CDR1 is SEHNR and CDR2 FQNEAQ (reference sequence). The CDR3 loop spans 14 amino acids. Here the CDR3 reads CASSLSLSTGELFF. In DNA form, the CDR3 reads TGTGCCAGCAGCTTAAGTCTAAGCACCGGGGAGCTGTTTTTT.

V is TRBV29-1 and J is TRBJ1-2; a weak D match, TRBD1 (6 bases). The germline gives CDR1 SQVTM, CDR2 ANQGSEA. The CDR3 consists of 14 residues. Trimming pared 3 bases from V and 2 bases from J, leaving 13 bases between. Here the CDR3 reads CSVERGAVNYGYTF. The CDR3 DNA sequence: TGCAGCGTTGAGAGGGGGGCGGTCAACTATGGCTACACCTTC. The whole variable domain, filled in from reference TRBV29-1 and TRBJ1-2, reads SAVISQKPSRDICQRGTSLTIQCQVDSQVTMMFWYRQQPGQSLTLIATANQGSEATYESGFVIDKFPISRPNLTFSTLTVSNMSPEDSSIYLCSVERGAVNYGYTFGSGTRLTVV.

The rearrangement joins TRBV7-9 to TRBJ2-5, with D maybe TRBD1 (6 bases). Germline V lookup: CDR1 SEHNR, CDR2 FQNEAQ (reference sequence). This CDR3 contains 15 residues. Trimming stripped 4 bases from V and 4 bases from J, with 16 bases between. Here the CDR3 DNA reads TGTGCCAGCAGCTGGAAATACAGGGTATCAGAGACCCAGTACTTC. Translated, it gives CASSWKYRVSETQYF.

This clonotype was seen a handful of times. The gene calls are TRBV12-3 or TRBV12-4 and TRBJ2-3, with D possibly TRBD1 on 6 matching bases. CDR3 length equals 13 residues. Trimming pared 3 bases from V and 6 bases from J, leaving 10 bases between. The CDR3, as DNA: TGTGCCAGCAGTTTCCAGGGGCCGGATACGCAGTATTTT. It translates to CASSFQGPDTQYF.

This clonotype was counted many times. In DNA form, the CDR3 reads TGTGCCAGCAGCTTAGCTAGCGGGAGTACCTACGAGCAGTACTTC. Protein sequence: CASSLASGSTYEQYF. This chain uses TRBV7-2 with TRBJ2-7; 9 nucleotides line up with TRBD2. This CDR3 spans 15 amino acids. Trimming cost V 0 bases and J 2 bases; bases outside gene matches: 2. CDR1 and CDR2 from the germline V gene are SGHTA and FQGNSA.

This clonotype was detected only a few times. The chain employs TRBV20-1 and TRBJ2-1; D uncertain. Per germline, CDR1 DFQATT and CDR2 SNEGSKA (reference sequence). V lost 6 bases to trimming and J lost 7 bases, with 16 bases between them. CDR3 length: 13 residues. The CDR3 DNA follows: TGCAGTGCCCCTAATTTGGTGACAAATGAGCAGTTCTTC. Encoded protein: CSAPNLVTNEQFF.

This clonotype was counted between two and nine times. For the CDR3, the DNA is TGTGCCTGGAGTGTACCCGGGACGGTGAACACTGAAGCTTTCTTT. It encodes CAWSVPGTVNTEAFF. This chain uses TRBV30 with TRBJ1-1, with a tentative D call TRBD1 (5 bases). With 0 bases removed from V and 0 bases from J, the gap between germline ends came to 11 bases. The CDR3 loop spans 15 amino acids. Germline V lookup: CDR1 GTSNPN, CDR2 SVGIG (reference sequence).

The chain is built from TRBV7-2 and TRBJ1-2; 7 bases agree with TRBD1. The V gene end was trimmed by 1 base and the J gene end by 8 bases; junction bases not matched to a gene: 7. CDR3 length: 14 amino acids. The germline V gene has CDR1 SGHTA and CDR2 FQGNSA. The CDR3 sequence is CASSLEFRGQGYTF. CDR3 in DNA: TGTGCCAGCAGCTTAGAGTTTAGGGGGCAAGGCTACACCTTC. The full variable domain, completed using reference TRBV7-2 and TRBJ1-2, is GAGVSQSPSNKVTEKGKDVELRCDPISGHTALYWYRQSLGQGLEFLIYFQGNSAPDKSGLPSDRFSAERTGGSVSTLTIQRTQQEDSAVYLCASSLEFRGQGYTFGSGTRLTVV.